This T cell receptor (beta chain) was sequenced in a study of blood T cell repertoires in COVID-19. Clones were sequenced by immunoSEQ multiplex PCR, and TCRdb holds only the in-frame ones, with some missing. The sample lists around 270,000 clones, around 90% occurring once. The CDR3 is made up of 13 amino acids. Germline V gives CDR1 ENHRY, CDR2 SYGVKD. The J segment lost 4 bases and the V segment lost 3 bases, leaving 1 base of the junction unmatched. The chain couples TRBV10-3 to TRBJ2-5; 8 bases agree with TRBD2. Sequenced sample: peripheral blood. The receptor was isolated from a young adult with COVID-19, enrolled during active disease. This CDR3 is CAISDGGGETQYF. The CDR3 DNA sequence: TGTGCCATCAGTGACGGGGGGGGAGAGACCCAGTACTTC.